The 7 T cell receptor beta chains in this list originate from one sample, sequenced in a study of blood T cell repertoires in COVID-19. Profiled with immunoSEQ multiplex PCR; TCRdb holds only in-frame clones, not every one. The table lists 200,000 to 250,000 clones, 85% to 90% of them singletons, with about 1.5% in the top ten. What was sequenced was peripheral blood. The receptors stem from a man between 18 and 35 years old with active or convalescent COVID-19.

The CDR3 nucleotides read TGTGCCAGCAGTCCAGTCTCGGTCAGGGTTAATCAGCCCCAGCATTTT. It translates to CASSPVSVRVNQPQHF. The chain links TRBV27 to TRBJ1-5; D may be TRBD1 (5 bases). CDR1 MNHEY and CDR2 SMNVEV come from the germline V gene (reference sequence). V was cut by 5 bases and J by 4 bases, with 18 bases left in between. This CDR3 is 16 amino acids long.

The V gene is TRBV11-3, the J gene TRBJ2-3, with 11 positions matching TRBD1. This CDR3 spans 15 amino acids. Unmatched junction bases numbered 3, after V lost 4 bases and J lost 3 bases. The germline V gene encodes CDR1 SGHNT and CDR2 YENEEA. CDR3 DNA sequence: TGTGCCAGCAGCTCAGGGACAGGGGGTACAGATACGCAGTATTTT. Translated: CASSSGTGGTDTQYF. The whole variable domain, filled in from reference TRBV11-3 and TRBJ2-3, reads EAGVVQSPRYKIIEKKQPVAFWCNPISGHNTLYWYLQNLGQGPELLIRYENEEAVDDSQLPKDRFSAERLKGVDSTLKIQPAELGDSAVYLCASSSGTGGTDTQYFGPGTRLTVL.

This chain connects TRBV27 to TRBJ2-1, with 8 bases identical to TRBD1. The CDR3 runs 15 residues. Trimming took 6 bases from V and 8 from J; bases not matched to a gene: 12. Germline assignment: CDR1 MNHEY and CDR2 SMNVEV (reference sequence). CDR3 in DNA: TGTGCCAGCAGGTGGACTTCAGGGGGCATCGATGAGCAGTTCTTC. This gives the protein CASRWTSGGIDEQFF.

The rearrangement joins TRBV19 to TRBJ1-2; 9 bases fit TRBD1. Trimming cost V 4 bases and J 5 bases; bases outside gene matches: 8. The germline gives CDR1 LNHDA, CDR2 SQIVND (reference sequence). This CDR3 region has 15 residues. The chain's CDR3 is CASSTTGGFKYGYTF. CDR3 coding DNA: TGTGCCAGTAGTACCACAGGGGGCTTCAAGTATGGCTACACCTTC.

The chain couples TRBV18 to TRBJ1-2; D is unresolved. CDR1 and CDR2 from the germline V gene are KGHSH and LQKENI. V shed 2 bases and J shed 3 bases, with 19 bases lying between them. The CDR3 covers 17 residues. CDR3 in amino acids: CASSPSLQASIDYGYTF. The CDR3 bases are TGTGCCAGCTCACCAAGCTTGCAGGCCAGTATCGACTATGGCTACACCTTC.

J is TRBJ2-1 and V is TRBV19, with TRBD1 identical over 11 bases. Per germline, CDR1 LNHDA and CDR2 SQIVND (reference sequence). Trimming removed 4 bases from V and 7 bases from J; junction bases left unmatched: 6. The length of the CDR3 is 15 residues. CDR3 nucleotides: TGTGCCAGTAGTACAGGACAGGGGGCTAATAATGAGCAGTTCTTC. This gives the protein CASSTGQGANNEQFF.

V is TRBV14 and J is TRBJ1-3; D is undetermined. Per germline, CDR1 SGHDN and CDR2 FVKESK. V was cut by 3 bases and J by 0 bases, with 12 bases left in between. This CDR3 is built from 16 residues. CDR3 in amino acids: CASSHFIPRSGNTIYF. In nucleotides, the CDR3 is TGTGCCAGCAGCCATTTTATCCCTCGCTCTGGAAACACCATATATTTT.